This TCR beta chain was sequenced during a study of tumor-infiltrating lymphocytes in primary liver carcinoma. Study context: Ages ranged from 30 to 69, with HCC or mixed HCC-cholangiocarcinoma. Yields of productive TCRbeta reads ranged from roughly 3.65 to 7.5 million per sample and were similar across tissue types.

From about 19-30 mg of unsorted bulk tissue, DNA and RNA were co-extracted together. Chronic HBV infection was present, with no prior treatment. TCR beta cDNA came from approximately 490 ng total RNA, primed with a constant-region primer. Slightly modified ARM-PCR, run as three nested multiplex PCR rounds, produced the TCR beta libraries. Primers for the first two PCR rounds were TRBV1-TRBV30 forward primers and a C-beta reverse primer (roughly 10 cycles per round). Each CDR3 protein is one row after TCRdb ran MiXCR on the multiplex PCR reads. The table shows 47,000 or so distinct CDR3 sequences, with about 68% occurring only once. Concerning this clonotype: Its antigen is currently unknown.

V was pared by 1 base and J by 0 bases, with 5 bases between. Germline loops: CDR1 SNHLY, CDR2 FYNNEI. This CDR3 has 14 residues. General study points: Tumor tissue displayed a significantly greater top-250-clone fraction than blood (p = 0.039).

This receptor was taken from a man aged 35-49 years with primary liver carcinoma and hepatitis B virus infection. The sequencing input was liver tumor tissue from sampling region 3. Subset denoted: tumor region T3, left-lateral pole. V usage is TRBV2 and J usage is TRBJ2-3; D uncertain. The CDR3 coding sequence is TGTGCCAGCAGTGAAGGCCGTAGCACAGATACGCAGTATTTT. The encoded protein is CASSEGRSTDTQYF. The full variable domain, completed using reference TRBV2 and TRBJ2-3, is EPEVTQTPSHQVTQMGQEVILRCVPISNHLYFYWYRQILGQKVEFLVSFYNNEISEKSEIFDDQFSVERPDGSNFTLKIRSTKLEDSAMYFCASSEGRSTDTQYFGPGTRLTVL.